Sequencing of this T cell receptor beta chain was carried out in a study of blood T cell repertoires in COVID-19. Study information: Samples representing acute and convalescent COVID-19 were sourced from the United States, Italy and Spain. T cells, B-cell-depleted T cells, or PBMCs supplied cDNA or gDNA.

V shed 3 bases and J shed 7 bases, with 14 bases lying between them. CDR3 length: 14 amino acids. Germline loops: CDR1 SGHDT, CDR2 YYEEEE. Authors' processing steps: Scientists estimated how many nucleated cells there were by amplifying reference gene primers. Sequencing used immunoSEQ multiplex PCR; TCRdb keeps in-frame clones, though not all of them. The V and J calls and clone size were taken over from that table, and D and trimming were inferred from the DNA. The sample holds about 190,000 clones, around 85% seen once. V gene TRBV5-6 combines with J gene TRBJ1-5; no clear D. This sequence originates from a woman aged 45 to 65 with acute or convalescent COVID-19. The sample comprised peripheral blood. CDR3 loop: CASSSEREGQPQHF. CDR3 DNA sequence: TGTGCCAGCAGCTCGGAGAGGGAGGGCCAGCCCCAGCATTTT.